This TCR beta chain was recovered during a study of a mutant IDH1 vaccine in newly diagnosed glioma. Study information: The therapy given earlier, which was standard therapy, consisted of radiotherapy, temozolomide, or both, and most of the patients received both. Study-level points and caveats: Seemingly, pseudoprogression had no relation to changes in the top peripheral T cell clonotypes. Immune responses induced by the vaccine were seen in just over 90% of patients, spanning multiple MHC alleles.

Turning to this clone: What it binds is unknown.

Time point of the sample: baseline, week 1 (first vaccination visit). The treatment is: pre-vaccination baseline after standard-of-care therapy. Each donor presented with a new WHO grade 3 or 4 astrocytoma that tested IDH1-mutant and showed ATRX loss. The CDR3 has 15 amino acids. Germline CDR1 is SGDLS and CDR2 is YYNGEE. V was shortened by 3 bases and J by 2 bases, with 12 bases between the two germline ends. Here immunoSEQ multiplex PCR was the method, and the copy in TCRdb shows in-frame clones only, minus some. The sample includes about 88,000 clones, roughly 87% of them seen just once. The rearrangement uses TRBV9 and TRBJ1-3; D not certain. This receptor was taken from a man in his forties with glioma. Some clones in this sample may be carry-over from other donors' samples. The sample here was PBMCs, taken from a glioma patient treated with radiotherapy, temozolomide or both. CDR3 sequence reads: CASSEEMIAGNTIYF. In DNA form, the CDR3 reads TGTGCCAGCAGCGAAGAAATGATTGCTGGAAACACCATATATTTT.